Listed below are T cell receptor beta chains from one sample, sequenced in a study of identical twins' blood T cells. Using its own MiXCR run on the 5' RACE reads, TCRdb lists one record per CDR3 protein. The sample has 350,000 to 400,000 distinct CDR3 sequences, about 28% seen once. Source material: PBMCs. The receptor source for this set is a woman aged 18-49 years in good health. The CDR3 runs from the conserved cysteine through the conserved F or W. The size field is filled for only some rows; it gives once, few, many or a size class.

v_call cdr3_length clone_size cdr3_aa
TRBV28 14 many CASSLKRANTEAFF
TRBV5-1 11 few CASSAEAEAFF
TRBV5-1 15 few CASSLGIRGNTEAFF
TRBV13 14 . CASSLGRGVTEAFF
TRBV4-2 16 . CASSQEGYGVNQPQHF
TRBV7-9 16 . CASSLVGGASLNEQFF
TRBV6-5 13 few CASSQTRGETQYF
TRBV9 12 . CASSGGETEAFF
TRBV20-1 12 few CSASGQNTEAFF
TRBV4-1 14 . CVSSLAGDYNEQFF
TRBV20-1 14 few CSARPGQRNQPQHF
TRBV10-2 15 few CASSYSGGAADTQYF
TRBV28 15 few CASSLGQGWNTEAFF
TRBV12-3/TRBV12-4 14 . CASSPGGRYNEQFF
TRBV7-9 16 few CASSLVGSASNQPQHF
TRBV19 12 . CASKGSGNTIYF
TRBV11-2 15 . CASSRIGGNGTEAFF
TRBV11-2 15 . CASSLVSSGQETQYF